This TCR beta chain was sequenced for a study of blood T cell repertoires in COVID-19. Study as a whole: The study drew acute and convalescent COVID-19 samples from the United States, Italy and Spain. The analysed material was cDNA or gDNA that came from T cells, B-cell-depleted T cells, or PBMCs.

Original processing notes: From reference gene primer amplification, estimates of nucleated cell counts were derived. The data were produced by immunoSEQ multiplex PCR, yet TCRdb's version contains in-frame clones alone and is incomplete. The V and J calls and clone size were taken over from that table, and D and trimming were inferred from the DNA. The sample carries a few hundred thousand clones, 84% recorded once. The germline V gene has CDR1 SQVTM and CDR2 ANQGSEA. J lost 7 bases, V lost 4 bases, and 9 bases had no gene match. The length of the CDR3 is 13 residues. The sequenced material came from peripheral blood. This sequence was found in a woman aged 60-75 years who had recovered from COVID-19. The chain links TRBV29-1 to TRBJ2-7, with TRBD1 matching 8 bases. The chain's CDR3 is CSVAPGQALEQYF. CDR3 coding DNA: TGCAGCGTTGCCCCGGGACAGGCCCTGGAGCAGTACTTC.